One and the same sample provided the 18 T cell receptor beta chains below, sequenced in a study of PD-1 blockade in classical Hodgkin lymphoma (TCRdb year 2020). The time point label on this specimen signifies: cycle 4 day 1 (C4D1), after 6 weeks of nivolumab. Every trial patient had relapsed following autologous stem cell transplantation, and prior brentuximab vedotin exposure was what differed among cohorts A, B and C. The library relied on the immunoSEQ multiplex PCR assay. This is the immuneACCESS table as TCRdb keeps it, with only in-frame sequences that have V and J called. A part of the clones is gone; compared with another copy, unresolved V genes explain less than half, and the rest is unexplained. Across this sample there are around 50,000 clones, with around 90% seen only once. About 15% of the sample is in the top ten clones. The specimen was peripheral blood mononuclear cells (PBMCs), collected before the fourth cycle of nivolumab. All receptors derive from a human donor with classical Hodgkin lymphoma.

The chain is built from TRBV6-1 and TRBJ2-7; 8 nucleotides align to TRBD1. The trim removed 6 bases at V and 4 bases at J, leaving 8 bases unmatched. This CDR3 spans 14 amino acids. Looked up from germline, CDR1 is MNHNS and CDR2 is SASEGT. The chain's CDR3 is CASRDRGPIYEQYF. The CDR3, as DNA: TGTGCCAGCAGAGACAGGGGACCCATATACGAGCAGTACTTC.

The rearrangement links TRBV2 to TRBJ1-6; unclear D gene. The length of the CDR3 is 16 residues. The germline V gene has CDR1 SNHLY and CDR2 FYNNEI. Trimming shortened V by 1 base and J by 6 bases, and 13 bases separated the two germline ends. The CDR3, as DNA: TGTGCCAGCAGTGAAGAAAAAGGAGCCCGTAATTCACCCCTCCACTTT. This encodes CASSEEKGARNSPLHF. The full variable domain, rest sourced from reference TRBV2 and TRBJ1-6, is EPEVTQTPSHQVTQMGQEVILRCVPISNHLYFYWYRQILGQKVEFLVSFYNNEISEKSEIFDDQFSVERPDGSNFTLKIRSTKLEDSAMYFCASSEEKGARNSPLHFGNGTRLTVT.

The CDR3 protein is CASSLLAEETQYF. In DNA, the CDR3 is TGTGCCAGCAGCTTGCTAGCGGAAGAGACCCAGTACTTC. The genes are TRBV7-9 and TRBJ2-5; 7 bases are a match to TRBD2. The J segment lost 3 bases and the V segment lost 3 bases, leaving 1 base of the junction unmatched. CDR1 is SEHNR and CDR2 is FQNEAQ in the germline V gene (reference sequence). The CDR3 runs 13 residues.

The CDR3 nucleotides are TGTGCCATCGGCGGGCAAGAGACCCAGTACTTC. Encoded protein: CAIGGQETQYF. The rearrangement links TRBV10-3 to TRBJ2-5; the D gene is possibly TRBD2 (5 bases). From germline, CDR1 is ENHRY and CDR2 SYGVKD. This CDR3 is built from 11 residues. Trimming shortened V by 8 bases and J by 2 bases, and 6 bases separated the two germline ends.

J is TRBJ2-7 and V is TRBV30, with D possibly matching TRBD1 (5 bases). The germline V gene encodes CDR1 GTSNPN and CDR2 SVGIG (reference sequence). The CDR3 sequence is 13 residues long. V was pared by 1 base and J by 1 base, with 8 bases between. CDR3 in amino acids: CAWSADISYEQYF. The CDR3, as DNA: TGTGCCTGGAGTGCGGACATTTCCTACGAGCAGTACTTC.

V usage is TRBV7-2 and J usage is TRBJ2-3; weak D call: TRBD1 (6 bases). Germline V gene sequence: CDR1 SGHTA, CDR2 FQGNSA. V gave up 1 base and J gave up 2 bases, with 10 bases separating them. This CDR3 has 15 amino acids. The CDR3 loop is CASSLGQGSTDTQYF. In DNA form, the CDR3 reads TGTGCCAGCAGCTTAGGGCAGGGGTCCACAGATACGCAGTATTTT.

The V call is TRBV11-2, the J call TRBJ1-1; no clear D. This CDR3 spans 16 amino acids. Trimming took 1 base from V and 2 from J, leaving 14 bases between them. Germline CDR1 SGHAT, CDR2 FQNNGV. The CDR3 DNA reads as TGTGCCAGCAGCTTAGGTTCTAAGCGAGTTAACACTGAAGCTTTCTTT. Encoded protein: CASSLGSKRVNTEAFF.

The chain uses TRBV7-3 and TRBJ2-2; D ambiguous. The V gene lost 2 bases and the J gene lost 0 bases, with 7 bases spanning the gap. The germline CDR1 and CDR2 sequences are SGHTA and FQGTGA. This CDR3 comprises 15 residues. CDR3 sequence: CASSLWDTNTGELFF. In nucleotides, the CDR3 is TGTGCCAGCAGCTTATGGGATACGAACACCGGGGAGCTGTTTTTT.

V gene TRBV4-2 combines with J gene TRBJ1-4; D is ambiguous. V was cut by 0 bases and J by 5 bases, with 16 bases left in between. CDR1 is LGHNA, CDR2 YNFKEQ, per germline. The CDR3 has 17 residues. CDR3 DNA: TGTGCCAGCAGCCAAGAGTCAGGCGTTAGCCCAAATGAAAAACTGTTTTTT. It specifies CASSQESGVSPNEKLFF.

The chain has TRBV11-2 and TRBJ2-1, with D maybe TRBD2 (7 bases). From germline, CDR1 is SGHAT and CDR2 FQNNGV. V was pared by 7 bases and J by 2 bases, with 15 bases between. The CDR3 length is 15 residues. The DNA for the CDR3 is TGTGCCAGCAACTCGGGGGGCAGGACCTACAATGAGCAGTTCTTC. Amino acids: CASNSGGRTYNEQFF.

The CDR3 bases are TGCGCCAGCAGCCCCCGAGGTGGAGGGAGTCGTGAAAAACTGTTTTTT. Translation gives CASSPRGGGSREKLFF. This chain connects TRBV5-1 to TRBJ1-4; D unresolved. The CDR3 runs 16 residues. Trimming shortened V by 4 bases and J by 7 bases, and 20 bases separated the two germline ends. Per germline, CDR1 SGHRS and CDR2 YFSETQ.

The chain combines TRBV9 with TRBJ2-7, with unresolved D. Trimming shortened V by 1 base and J by 1 base, and 6 bases separated the two germline ends. The CDR3 runs to 13 residues. Germline V lookup: CDR1 SGDLS, CDR2 YYNGEE. The DNA of the CDR3 is TGTGCCAGCAGCGTAAGTGGGTCCTACGAGCAGTACTTC. The encoded protein is CASSVSGSYEQYF.

This clone was observed a single time. The chain recombines TRBV5-1 with TRBJ2-7; no definite D call. Germline-derived CDR1 and CDR2 are SGHRS and YFSETQ. This CDR3 comprises 13 residues. Trimming stripped 0 bases from V and 3 bases from J, with 7 bases between. The CDR3 is CASSLGVVYEQYF. The CDR3 DNA sequence: TGCGCCAGCAGCTTGGGGGTTGTCTACGAGCAGTACTTC.

The chain recombines TRBV19 with TRBJ2-7, with TRBD2 identical over 7 bases. The length of the CDR3 is 14 residues. V shed 7 bases and J 4 bases; nucleotides not matched to a gene: 10. Looked up from germline, CDR1 is LNHDA and CDR2 is SQIVND (reference sequence). The CDR3 loop is CASKGSLAAYEQYF. CDR3 coding DNA: TGTGCCAGTAAAGGCTCCCTAGCGGCTTACGAGCAGTACTTC.

This sequence joins TRBV6-6 and TRBJ1-2, with TRBD1 as a possible D gene (5 bases). The CDR3 covers 15 residues. The ends were cut back, 0 bases at V and 5 bases at J, with 13 bases in the middle. Germline assignment: CDR1 MNHNY and CDR2 SVGAGI (reference sequence). The chain's CDR3 is CASSYSTQAKYGYTF. Written as DNA, the CDR3 is TGTGCCAGCAGTTACTCGACACAGGCCAAATATGGCTACACCTTC.

This rearrangement joins TRBV4-1 to TRBJ2-2; TRBD1 or TRBD2 may be the D gene (5 bases each). V was pared by 1 base and J by 8 bases, with 11 bases between. The CDR3 runs 14 residues. CDR1 is MGHRA and CDR2 is YSYEKL in the germline V gene. CDR3 in amino acids: CASSQVGGTGELFF. CDR3 bases: TGCGCCAGCAGCCAAGTTGGGGGTACTGGGGAGCTGTTTTTT.

The genes are TRBV5-8 and TRBJ2-7; 7 bases fit TRBD1. The V gene's germline CDR1 is SGHTS and CDR2 YDEGEE. The CDR3 runs to 15 residues. V was clipped by 0 bases and J by 0 bases; unmatched bases: 3. CDR3 nucleotides: TGTGCCAGCAGCTTGGACAGGGGTATCTCCTACGAGCAGTACTTC. Its protein is CASSLDRGISYEQYF.

The chain recombines TRBV11-2 with TRBJ2-7; D may be TRBD2 (5 bases). V dropped 3 bases and J dropped 0 bases, with 15 bases sitting between them. CDR3 length equals 16 residues. The germline V gene encodes CDR1 SGHAT and CDR2 FQNNGV. The CDR3 DNA reads as TGTGCCAGCAGCTTTTACCCAGCGGCCAGCTCCTACGAGCAGTACTTC. Translating it yields CASSFYPAASSYEQYF.